The 5 T cell receptor beta chains below were found in one sample sequenced in a study of T cells in Graves' hyperthyroidism and ophthalmopathy (dated by TCRdb to between 2017 and 2020). Library creation used multiplex PCR. The sequencing machine was an Illumina HiSeq 2000. Amplification of TCR beta CDR3 regions was carried out from RNA transcripts. For the first round of RT-PCR on the TCR CDR3, the HTBI primer set was used together with the Qiagen OneStep RT-PCR kit. In TCRdb, the public reads were trimmed at Q25 with fastp and aligned with MiXCR, with productive beta chains retained. CDR3 protein duplicates are merged, each entry listing the most common genes and DNA. A total of under 300,000 distinct CDR3 sequences appear in this sample, roughly 15% of them only once. The ten largest clones capture approximately 7.9% of the sample. Sequenced input: blood. The origin of the receptors is a woman aged 40 to 50 with Graves' hyperthyroidism.

The rearrangement links TRBV5-6 to TRBJ2-2; TRBD1 matches at 9 bases. The V and J ends lost 2 bases and 9 bases, in that order; junction bases with no gene match: 11. The germline V gene encodes CDR1 SGHDT and CDR2 YYEEEE. This CDR3 is built from 16 residues. CDR3 sequence reads: CASSFFTGGATRELFF. DNA for the CDR3: TGTGCCAGCAGCTTTTTTACAGGGGGCGCGACCCGGGAGCTGTTTTTT.

In its sample, this clonotype was seen a few times. This chain uses TRBV20-1 with TRBJ2-3, with a possible D match to TRBD2 (7 bases). In germline, CDR1 is DFQATT, CDR2 SNEGSKA (reference sequence). Trimming left V 1 base short and J 4 bases short, with 24 bases between. This CDR3 has 18 amino acids. The CDR3 is CSARATGSLKGGADTQYF. The CDR3 region has the DNA TGCAGTGCTAGAGCGACCGGGTCCTTAAAAGGGGGGGCAGATACGCAGTATTTT.

The sample holds many counts of this clonotype. J is TRBJ2-1 and V is TRBV7-9, with D hard to call. Germline CDR1 SEHNR, CDR2 FQNEAQ (reference sequence). The V end lost 3 bases, the J end lost 2 bases, and 8 bases lay between the germline ends. There are 14 residues in the CDR3. CDR3 DNA: TGTGCCAGCAGCTTCGTTCGTGCCTACAATGAGCAGTTCTTC. Translating gives CASSFVRAYNEQFF.

This clonotype appeared a few times. The chain couples TRBV13 to TRBJ2-2; 7 positions match TRBD2. The CDR3 runs 15 residues. Per germline, CDR1 PRHDT and CDR2 FYEKMQ (reference sequence). V was pared by 5 bases and J by 4 bases, with 7 bases of the junction left unmatched. DNA of the CDR3: TGTGCCAGCAGCGTGTGGGAGCGGGGCACCGGGGAGCTGTTTTTT. Translating it yields CASSVWERGTGELFF. The complete variable domain, with remaining parts taken from reference TRBV13 and TRBJ2-2, reads AAGVIQSPRHLIKEKRETATLKCYPIPRHDTVYWYQQGPGQDPQFLISFYEKMQSDKGSIPDRFSAQQFSDYHSELNMSSLELGDSALYFCASSVWERGTGELFFGEGSRLTVL.

This clonotype was recorded a few times. The chain couples TRBV20-1 to TRBJ2-1, with 8 bases identical to TRBD1. The CDR3 contains 15 residues. The germline gives CDR1 DFQATT, CDR2 SNEGSKA (reference sequence). V lost 0 bases and J lost 8; bases outside the gene matches: 9. This chain's CDR3 is CSARDGTGYRYEQFF. The CDR3 DNA reads TGCAGTGCTAGAGATGGGACAGGTTATCGGTATGAGCAGTTCTTC.